These T cell receptor beta chains were read from a single sample in a study of blood T cell repertoires in COVID-19. TCRdb keeps only in-frame clones here, not all; method: immunoSEQ multiplex PCR. The sample lists 230,000 or so clones; about 90% were seen once. The specimen sequenced was peripheral blood. Every receptor here comes from a woman aged 55-70 years with COVID-19, enrolled during active disease. The CDR3 runs from the conserved cysteine through the conserved F or W. The D gene is left open where the match is weak. Size values are once, few and many counts, or a class for expanded clones, and some rows have none.

V gene: TRBV7-9
clone size: -
J gene: TRBJ2-7
D gene: -
CDR3 length: 17
CDR3 DNA: TGTGCCAGCAGCTTAGCCTCTACAGGGAACCGGTACGACGAGCAGTACTTC
CDR3 protein: CASSLASTGNRYDEQYF

V gene: TRBV11-2
clone size: -
J gene: TRBJ1-6
D gene: TRBD1
CDR3 length: 15
CDR3 DNA: TGTGCCAGCGGCGGGACAGGGGTCCGAAATTCACCCCTCCACTTT
CDR3 protein: CASGGTGVRNSPLHF

V gene: TRBV18
clone size: -
J gene: TRBJ1-5
D gene: -
CDR3 length: 13
CDR3 DNA: TGTGCCAGCACACAGGAGCTCAATCAGCCCCAGCATTTT
CDR3 protein: CASTQELNQPQHF

V gene: TRBV4-2
clone size: -
J gene: TRBJ2-3
D gene: -
CDR3 length: 20
CDR3 DNA: TGTGCCAGCAGCCAAGATTTGGGAGGAAGGGCAGGGGGTCGTCCTGATACGCAGTATTTT
CDR3 protein: CASSQDLGGRAGGRPDTQYF

V gene: TRBV3-1/TRBV3-2
clone size: -
J gene: TRBJ2-7
D gene: TRBD2
CDR3 length: 15
CDR3 DNA: TGTGCCAGCAGCCAAGCACTAGCGAGCTCCTACGAGCAGTACTTC
CDR3 protein: CASSQALASSYEQYF

V gene: TRBV5-4
clone size: few
J gene: TRBJ2-2
D gene: TRBD2
CDR3 length: 16
CDR3 DNA: TGTGCCAGCAGCCCGGGCCAGCGGGGGTTAGGCGGGGAGCTGTTTTTT
CDR3 protein: CASSPGQRGLGGELFF

V gene: TRBV15
clone size: few
J gene: TRBJ2-2
D gene: -
CDR3 length: 15
CDR3 DNA: TGTGCCACCAGCAGAGATCACAGGAACACCGGGGAGCTGTTTTTT
CDR3 protein: CATSRDHRNTGELFF

V gene: TRBV5-1
clone size: -
J gene: TRBJ2-1
D gene: -
CDR3 length: 14
CDR3 DNA: TGCGCCAGCAGCTTGGCCTCTAGAAGCAATGAGCAGTTCTTC
CDR3 protein: CASSLASRSNEQFF

V gene: TRBV7-8
clone size: -
J gene: TRBJ2-1
D gene: TRBD1
CDR3 length: 15
CDR3 DNA: TGTGCCAGCAGCCTAGGGACAGGAAACTTCAATGAGCAGTTCTTC
CDR3 protein: CASSLGTGNFNEQFF

V gene: TRBV7-2
clone size: -
J gene: TRBJ1-1
D gene: -
CDR3 length: 13
CDR3 DNA: TGTGCCAGCAGCGTTACAAGGGGCACTGAAGCTTTCTTT
CDR3 protein: CASSVTRGTEAFF

V gene: TRBV12-5
clone size: -
J gene: TRBJ1-6
D gene: -
CDR3 length: 16
CDR3 DNA: TGTGCTAGTGGTTTGGTAAGGGGGAGACAGAAGGAGAATCTCCACTTT
CDR3 protein: CASGLVRGRQKENLHF

V gene: TRBV5-4
clone size: -
J gene: TRBJ2-2
D gene: TRBD2
CDR3 length: 17
CDR3 DNA: TGTGCCAGCACCTTGGGACTAGCGGGGGGGAACACCGGGGAGCTGTTTTTT
CDR3 protein: CASTLGLAGGNTGELFF

V gene: TRBV15
clone size: -
J gene: TRBJ2-3
D gene: TRBD2
CDR3 length: 16
CDR3 DNA: TGTGCCACCAGCAGAAGGGGACTAGCGGACACAGATACGCAGTATTTT
CDR3 protein: CATSRRGLADTDTQYF

V gene: TRBV30
clone size: -
J gene: TRBJ2-1
D gene: -
CDR3 length: 13
CDR3 DNA: TGTGCCTGGAGAGGGGTAGGGTACAATGAGCAGTTCTTC
CDR3 protein: CAWRGVGYNEQFF

V gene: TRBV6-6
clone size: -
J gene: TRBJ1-1
D gene: -
CDR3 length: 14
CDR3 DNA: TGTGCCAGCACCCATAAACGGGGGAACACTGAAGCTTTCTTT
CDR3 protein: CASTHKRGNTEAFF

V gene: TRBV5-1
clone size: -
J gene: TRBJ2-1
D gene: -
CDR3 length: 13
CDR3 DNA: TGCGCCAGCAGCATGACTAGAGGCAATGAGCAGTTCTTC
CDR3 protein: CASSMTRGNEQFF

V gene: TRBV3-1/TRBV3-2
clone size: once
J gene: TRBJ2-2
D gene: TRBD2
CDR3 length: 16
CDR3 DNA: TGTGCCAGCAGCCTTCAACTAGCGGGGGGTGTCGGGGAGCTGTTTTTT
CDR3 protein: CASSLQLAGGVGELFF

V gene: TRBV2
clone size: -
J gene: TRBJ2-7
D gene: TRBD1
CDR3 length: 17
CDR3 DNA: TGTGCCAGCAGTGGGGGGCCTGCTCGACAGGGCCCCTACGAGCAGTACTTC
CDR3 protein: CASSGGPARQGPYEQYF

V gene: TRBV25-1
clone size: -
J gene: TRBJ1-3
D gene: -
CDR3 length: 13
CDR3 DNA: TGTGCCAGCAGTGAATATTTAGGAAACACCATATATTTT
CDR3 protein: CASSEYLGNTIYF

V gene: TRBV19
clone size: -
J gene: TRBJ1-1
D gene: -
CDR3 length: 12
CDR3 DNA: TGTGCCAGTAGTATATCTATCACTGAAGCTTTCTTT
CDR3 protein: CASSISITEAFF

V gene: TRBV14
clone size: -
J gene: TRBJ1-1
D gene: TRBD1
CDR3 length: 15
CDR3 DNA: TGTGCCAGCAGCGAATTAGGGGGCGCGGGCACTGAAGCTTTCTTT
CDR3 protein: CASSELGGAGTEAFF

V gene: TRBV6-2/TRBV6-3
clone size: -
J gene: TRBJ2-7
D gene: TRBD1
CDR3 length: 14
CDR3 DNA: TGTGCCAGCAGTGCTTACAGGGGCTCCTACGAGCAGTACTTC
CDR3 protein: CASSAYRGSYEQYF

V gene: TRBV19
clone size: -
J gene: TRBJ1-1
D gene: -
CDR3 length: 14
CDR3 DNA: TGTGCCAGTAGGCCGGGACAATGGAACACTGAAGCTTTCTTT
CDR3 protein: CASRPGQWNTEAFF

V gene: TRBV6-2/TRBV6-3
clone size: -
J gene: TRBJ1-4
D gene: -
CDR3 length: 11
CDR3 DNA: TGTGCCAGCAGTACGGAGGAAAAACTGTTTTTT
CDR3 protein: CASSTEEKLFF

V gene: TRBV4-1
clone size: few
J gene: TRBJ1-2
D gene: -
CDR3 length: 17
CDR3 DNA: TGCGCCAGCAGCCAAAGCTTATTGGCAGGGGTGGACTATGGCTACACCTTC
CDR3 protein: CASSQSLLAGVDYGYTF

V gene: TRBV5-1
clone size: -
J gene: TRBJ2-1
D gene: -
CDR3 length: 13
CDR3 DNA: TGCGCCAGCAGCTTGTATCAGCGTTCTGAGCAGTTCTTC
CDR3 protein: CASSLYQRSEQFF

V gene: TRBV5-4
clone size: -
J gene: TRBJ2-3
D gene: -
CDR3 length: 13
CDR3 DNA: TGTGCCAGCAGCTTCACGGGGGAAGATACGCAGTATTTT
CDR3 protein: CASSFTGEDTQYF

V gene: TRBV2
clone size: -
J gene: TRBJ2-3
D gene: -
CDR3 length: 17
CDR3 DNA: TGTGCCAGCAGTGAAGCACCCACAGGATCCGGCACAGATACGCAGTATTTT
CDR3 protein: CASSEAPTGSGTDTQYF

V gene: TRBV7-2
clone size: once
J gene: TRBJ2-1
D gene: -
CDR3 length: 15
CDR3 DNA: TGTGCCAGCAGCTTAGTGGGTACAGGGTCCAATGAGCAGTTCTTC
CDR3 protein: CASSLVGTGSNEQFF

V gene: TRBV6-5
clone size: -
J gene: TRBJ2-7
D gene: -
CDR3 length: 16
CDR3 DNA: TGTGCCAGCAGTTACTCGAGGAGGGCTAGCTCCTACGAGCAGTACTTC
CDR3 protein: CASSYSRRASSYEQYF

V gene: TRBV27
clone size: -
J gene: TRBJ2-7
D gene: -
CDR3 length: 15
CDR3 DNA: TGTGCCAGCAGTTTAGGAGCTTCAAGCTCCTACGAGCAGTACTTC
CDR3 protein: CASSLGASSSYEQYF

V gene: TRBV5-1
clone size: -
J gene: TRBJ1-5
D gene: -
CDR3 length: 14
CDR3 DNA: TGCGCCAGCAGCTTTAGCGGGGGCAACCAGCCCCAGCATTTT
CDR3 protein: CASSFSGGNQPQHF

V gene: TRBV27
clone size: -
J gene: TRBJ1-2
D gene: TRBD1
CDR3 length: 18
CDR3 DNA: TGTGCCAGCAGTATGAAGCGCGGGACAGGGCCGATCCTCTATGGCTACACCTTC
CDR3 protein: CASSMKRGTGPILYGYTF

V gene: TRBV6-6
clone size: -
J gene: TRBJ2-3
D gene: TRBD2
CDR3 length: 17
CDR3 DNA: TGTGCCAGCAGTCCGCCTGGACTAGCGGGGGGACAAGATACGCAGTATTTT
CDR3 protein: CASSPPGLAGGQDTQYF

V gene: TRBV6-2/TRBV6-3
clone size: -
J gene: TRBJ1-1
D gene: -
CDR3 length: 17
CDR3 DNA: TGTGCCAGCAGTGGTACGCCGGGACAATATCGTAACACTGAAGCTTTCTTT
CDR3 protein: CASSGTPGQYRNTEAFF

V gene: TRBV7-2
clone size: -
J gene: TRBJ2-2
D gene: TRBD1
CDR3 length: 18
CDR3 DNA: TGTGCCAGCAGCCGGGCCGGGAACAGGGGAAGGGGCACCGGGGAGCTGTTTTTT
CDR3 protein: CASSRAGNRGRGTGELFF

V gene: TRBV9
clone size: -
J gene: TRBJ2-1
D gene: -
CDR3 length: 15
CDR3 DNA: TGTGCCAGCAGCCCCCCCCCTGGGGCCGGCAATGAGCAGTTCTTC
CDR3 protein: CASSPPPGAGNEQFF

V gene: TRBV18
clone size: -
J gene: TRBJ1-3
D gene: TRBD1
CDR3 length: 14
CDR3 DNA: TGTGCCAGCTCACCCGGGACAGACAGGAACACCATATATTTT
CDR3 protein: CASSPGTDRNTIYF

V gene: TRBV5-1
clone size: -
J gene: TRBJ1-4
D gene: -
CDR3 length: 13
CDR3 DNA: TGCGCCAGCAGTCCCGCTCTGCAGGGAAAACTGTTTTTT
CDR3 protein: CASSPALQGKLFF

V gene: TRBV11-2
clone size: -
J gene: TRBJ1-1
D gene: -
CDR3 length: 18
CDR3 DNA: TGTGCCAGCAGCTTAATAAGTGTGCGGGGACGACAAAACACTGAAGCTTTCTTT
CDR3 protein: CASSLISVRGRQNTEAFF

V gene: TRBV19
clone size: once
J gene: TRBJ2-1
D gene: TRBD2
CDR3 length: 15
CDR3 DNA: TGTGCCAGTAGTGAGCCCAGCGGGGCCCACAATGAGCAGTTCTTC
CDR3 protein: CASSEPSGAHNEQFF

V gene: TRBV18
clone size: -
J gene: TRBJ2-3
D gene: TRBD1
CDR3 length: 14
CDR3 DNA: TGTGCCAGCTCAAGGGGACAGAACACAGATACGCAGTATTTT
CDR3 protein: CASSRGQNTDTQYF

V gene: TRBV7-6
clone size: -
J gene: TRBJ2-5
D gene: -
CDR3 length: 15
CDR3 DNA: TGTGCCAGCAGCTTCGGTGTCAGGGGCCGGGAGACCCAGTACTTC
CDR3 protein: CASSFGVRGRETQYF

V gene: TRBV7-8
clone size: -
J gene: TRBJ1-1
D gene: -
CDR3 length: 14
CDR3 DNA: TGTGCCAGCAGCTTAGCCAGGTCATCGGCTGAAGCTTTCTTT
CDR3 protein: CASSLARSSAEAFF

V gene: TRBV3-1/TRBV3-2
clone size: -
J gene: TRBJ2-1
D gene: -
CDR3 length: 17
CDR3 DNA: TGTGCCAGCAGCCAAGGAAGGTGGAGGAGCTCCTACAATGAGCAGTTCTTC
CDR3 protein: CASSQGRWRSSYNEQFF

V gene: TRBV25-1
clone size: few
J gene: TRBJ1-1
D gene: TRBD1
CDR3 length: 18
CDR3 DNA: TGTGCCAGCAGTAAAGTCCGGGACAGCGCTTTTGAGAACACTGAAGCTTTCTTT
CDR3 protein: CASSKVRDSAFENTEAFF

V gene: TRBV18
clone size: -
J gene: TRBJ2-5
D gene: -
CDR3 length: 13
CDR3 DNA: TGTGCCAGCTCACCAGGACAGCAAGAGACCCAGTACTTC
CDR3 protein: CASSPGQQETQYF

V gene: TRBV27
clone size: -
J gene: TRBJ1-4
D gene: TRBD1
CDR3 length: 14
CDR3 DNA: TGTGCCAGCAGCCGGGACAGGGGGTATGAAAAACTGTTTTTT
CDR3 protein: CASSRDRGYEKLFF

V gene: TRBV7-2
clone size: -
J gene: TRBJ1-2
D gene: -
CDR3 length: 16
CDR3 DNA: TGTGCCAGCAGCCCCGAGGGGGGGCGGCTCAACTATGGCTACACCTTC
CDR3 protein: CASSPEGGRLNYGYTF

V gene: TRBV10-3
clone size: once
J gene: TRBJ2-5
D gene: TRBD1
CDR3 length: 14
CDR3 DNA: TGTGCCACCAGGGAGACAGGGGATAAGGTAACCCAGTACTTC
CDR3 protein: CATRETGDKVTQYF

V gene: TRBV2
clone size: -
J gene: TRBJ1-5
D gene: TRBD1
CDR3 length: 15
CDR3 DNA: TGTGCCAGCAGGATGAACAGGGGAAGTCATCAGCCCCAGCATTTT
CDR3 protein: CASRMNRGSHQPQHF

V gene: TRBV6-5
clone size: -
J gene: TRBJ1-1
D gene: -
CDR3 length: 12
CDR3 DNA: TGTGCCAGCAGTCAACAGGGTTACGTAGCTTTCTTT
CDR3 protein: CASSQQGYVAFF

V gene: TRBV18
clone size: -
J gene: TRBJ2-7
D gene: TRBD1
CDR3 length: 15
CDR3 DNA: TGTGCCAGCTCACTTGGGACAGGGGTGGTCTACGAGCAGTACTTC
CDR3 protein: CASSLGTGVVYEQYF

V gene: TRBV19
clone size: -
J gene: TRBJ1-2
D gene: -
CDR3 length: 11
CDR3 DNA: TGTGCCAGTAGTATAGCGACTCGATTTACCTTC
CDR3 protein: CASSIATRFTF

V gene: TRBV6-2/TRBV6-3
clone size: -
J gene: TRBJ1-6
D gene: -
CDR3 length: 16
CDR3 DNA: TGTGCCAGCAGCCCTCGTCGGCAGGGATATAATTCACCCCTCCACTTT
CDR3 protein: CASSPRRQGYNSPLHF

V gene: TRBV7-9
clone size: -
J gene: TRBJ2-7
D gene: TRBD2
CDR3 length: 14
CDR3 DNA: TGTGCCAGCAGCCTGGGACTAGCGGGGGGTCAGCAGTACTTC
CDR3 protein: CASSLGLAGGQQYF

V gene: TRBV5-1
clone size: -
J gene: TRBJ1-1
D gene: TRBD1
CDR3 length: 16
CDR3 DNA: TGCGCCAGCAGCTTGGCCGGGGGACAGGGCATAGACGGGGCTTTCTTT
CDR3 protein: CASSLAGGQGIDGAFF